These T cell receptor beta chains were read from a single sample in a study of control samples from healthy donors and cancer patients. Libraries were prepared by immunoSEQ multiplex PCR; TCRdb keeps only in-frame clonotypes and omits some of them. The table shows over 150,000 clones, with approximately 94% occurring only once. Specimen: blood. These receptors came from a woman aged 18-29 years in good health. CDR3s include the opening cysteine and the closing phenylalanine or tryptophan. D genes are given only for firm matches.

>TRBJ2-5|TRBV3-1/TRBV3-2|.
TGTGCCAGCAGCCAAGATCTTCAGAAGACAGCCGGGACGCACAAAGGGGGTCAGTACTTC
CASSQDLQKTAGTHKGGQYF
>TRBJ1-2|TRBV7-2|TRBD1
TGTGCCAGCAGCGCAGGTCTGACAGGGGAGGGCTATGGCTACACCTTC
CASSAGLTGEGYGYTF
>TRBJ2-3|TRBV6-5|.
TGTGCCAGCAGGTTCGGGAATCCAGATACGCAGTATTTT
CASRFGNPDTQYF
>TRBJ1-2|TRBV5-1|.
TGCGCCAGCAGCTTTGGGGGAGGATATGGCTACACCTTC
CASSFGGGYGYTF
>TRBJ2-7|TRBV4-3|.
TGCGCCAGCAGCCAAGGAGTAGGGTACTACGAGCAGTACTTC
CASSQGVGYYEQYF
>TRBJ2-3|TRBV7-2|TRBD2
TGTGCCAGCAGCCAACTAGCGGGGGGGCCCCTCCATACGCAGTATTTT
CASSQLAGGPLHTQYF
>TRBJ1-3|TRBV6-6|TRBD1
TGTGCCAGCAGTTCACAGGGGTCTGGAAACACCATATATTTT
CASSSQGSGNTIYF
>TRBJ2-5|TRBV27|.
TGTGCCAGCAGTTTAATGCTCCAAGAGACCCAGTACTTC
CASSLMLQETQYF
>TRBJ1-1|TRBV21-1|.
TGTGCCAGCAGCAATTGGATGGCAGCCTCTTCGTACACTGAAGCTTTCTTT
CASSNWMAASSYTEAFF
>TRBJ2-7|TRBV6-5|.
TGTGCCAGCAGTTACGATTCCAGGGGATCCTACGAGCAGTACTTC
CASSYDSRGSYEQYF